This T cell receptor beta chain is drawn from a study of blood T cell repertoires in COVID-19. Looking at the study overall: There were acute and convalescent COVID-19 samples, and they came from the United States, Italy and Spain. Sources were T cells, B-cell-depleted T cells, or PBMCs; the material itself was cDNA or gDNA.

V shed 8 bases and J shed 0 bases, with 10 bases lying between them. There are 13 residues in the CDR3. From germline, CDR1 is SNHLY and CDR2 FYNNEI. Original handling: From reference gene primer amplification, estimates of nucleated cell counts were derived. Sequencing was performed with immunoSEQ multiplex PCR; in TCRdb, only in-frame clones are kept and a portion is missing. Clone size and the V and J calls come from that table; the DNA yielded D and trimming. The sample lists 130,000 to 150,000 clones; 75% to 85% were seen once. This chain links TRBV2 with TRBJ2-5; D possibly corresponds to TRBD1 (6 bases). This receptor was identified in a man aged 55 to 70 with active or convalescent COVID-19. The sequenced sample was peripheral blood. This CDR3 reads CASGGWYQETQYF. As DNA, the CDR3 is TGTGCCAGCGGGGGCTGGTACCAAGAGACCCAGTACTTC.